This TCR beta chain was recovered during a study of tumor-infiltrating lymphocytes in primary liver carcinoma. Concerning this clonotype itself: Its antigen is as yet unknown. Relative to the germline gene, one junction end is altered; a read error may explain this.

RNA was extracted from whole blood without cell sorting, alongside germline DNA. The CDR3 totals 17 residues. Germline lookup yields CDR1 MGHRA and CDR2 YSYEKL. Researchers generated TCR beta cDNA from 500 ng of total RNA, relying on a constant-region primer. Generation of the TCR beta libraries relied on three nested multiplex PCR rounds using slightly modified ARM-PCR. The first two PCR rounds, approximately 10 cycles each, used TRBV1-TRBV30 forward primers and a C-beta reverse primer. Using its own MiXCR run on the multiplex PCR reads, TCRdb lists one record per CDR3 protein. The top ten hold roughly 6.4% of the sample, which has about 200,000 distinct CDR3 sequences, about 65% seen once. Study-wide points: A significantly higher top-250-clone fraction was found in tumors than in blood (p = 0.039).

This sequence was found in a woman aged 55-70 years with primary liver carcinoma and hepatitis B virus infection. The sample was peripheral blood. The chain couples TRBV4-1 to TRBJ2-6, with TRBD1 identical over 9 bases. CDR3 bases: TGCGCCAGCAGACAAGAGGGACAGGGTTATGGGGCCAACGTCCTGACTTTC. It specifies CASRQEGQGYGANVLTF.